Sequencing of this T cell receptor (beta chain) was carried out in a study of T-cell reconstitution after alpha-beta-depleted transplantation in children. This clonotype was recorded many times. What it recognizes is unknown. Unique molecular identifiers were incorporated into the prepared TCRbeta library. TCRdb reprocessed the PCR reads via MiXCR and lists one record per CDR3 protein. This sample has roughly 150,000 distinct CDR3 sequences, with 8.5% to 14% found just once. Per the germline V gene, CDR1 is SGHRS and CDR2 is YFSETQ. There are 17 residues in the CDR3. Trimming at V came to 3 bases and at J to 8 bases, leaving 16 bases not matched to a gene. Study-wide findings and caveats: Two months or so post-transplant, alpha-beta T cells reportedly derived from several hundred expanded graft clones.

V usage is TRBV5-1 and J usage is TRBJ2-1; 8 positions agree with TRBD1. The sequence came from a boy aged 2 to 10 with acute myeloid leukemia, due to receive a stem cell transplant. The material was PBMCs, obtained before TCRalphabeta/CD19-depleted stem cell transplant. The CDR3 nucleotides read TGCGCCAGCAGCTGGCTACCGACCGGGACAGGTAGGGATGAGCAGTTCTTC. This sequence encodes CASSWLPTGTGRDEQFF.